The present T cell receptor beta chain was sequenced within a study of identical twins. The CDR3 length is 13 residues. CDR1 and CDR2 (germline): SEHNR, FQNEAQ (reference sequence). The V gene lost 5 bases and the J gene lost 1 base, with 9 bases spanning the gap. In TCRdb, the 5' RACE reads were re-called with MiXCR into one record per CDR3 protein. The table lists 690,000 or so distinct CDR3 sequences, more than 6.5% of them singletons. This sample also appeared in a second study, on yellow fever vaccine responses in identical twins.

The V call is TRBV7-9, the J call TRBJ2-7; D not certain. Sequenced input: PBMCs. The clonotype originates from a young woman in good health. Here the CDR3 DNA reads TGTGCCAGCAGCCAAGAGCCGTCCTACGAGCAGTACTTC. Encoded protein: CASSQEPSYEQYF. Full variable domain (rest looked up from reference TRBV7-9 and TRBJ2-7): DTGVSQNPRHKITKRGQNVTFRCDPISEHNRLYWYRQTLGQGPEFLTYFQNEAQLEKSRLLSDRFSAERPKGSFSTLEIQRTEQGDSAMYLCASSQEPSYEQYFGPGTRLTVT.